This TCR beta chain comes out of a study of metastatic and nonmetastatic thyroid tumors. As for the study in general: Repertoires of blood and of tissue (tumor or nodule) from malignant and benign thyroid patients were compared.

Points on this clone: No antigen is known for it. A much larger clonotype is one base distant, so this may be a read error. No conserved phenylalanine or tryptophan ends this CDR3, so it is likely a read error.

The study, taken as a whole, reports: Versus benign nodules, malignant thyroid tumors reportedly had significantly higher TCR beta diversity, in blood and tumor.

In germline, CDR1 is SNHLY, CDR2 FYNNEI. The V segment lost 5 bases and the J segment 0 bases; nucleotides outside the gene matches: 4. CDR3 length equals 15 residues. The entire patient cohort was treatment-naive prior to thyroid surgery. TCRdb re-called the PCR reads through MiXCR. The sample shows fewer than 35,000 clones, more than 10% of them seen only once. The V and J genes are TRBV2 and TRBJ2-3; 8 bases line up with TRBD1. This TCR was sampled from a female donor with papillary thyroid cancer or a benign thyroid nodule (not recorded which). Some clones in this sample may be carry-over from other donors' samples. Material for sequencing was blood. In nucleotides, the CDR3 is TGTGCCAGCAGTCGACAGGGGCATAGCACAGATACGCAGTATCTT. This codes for CASSRQGHSTDTQYL.